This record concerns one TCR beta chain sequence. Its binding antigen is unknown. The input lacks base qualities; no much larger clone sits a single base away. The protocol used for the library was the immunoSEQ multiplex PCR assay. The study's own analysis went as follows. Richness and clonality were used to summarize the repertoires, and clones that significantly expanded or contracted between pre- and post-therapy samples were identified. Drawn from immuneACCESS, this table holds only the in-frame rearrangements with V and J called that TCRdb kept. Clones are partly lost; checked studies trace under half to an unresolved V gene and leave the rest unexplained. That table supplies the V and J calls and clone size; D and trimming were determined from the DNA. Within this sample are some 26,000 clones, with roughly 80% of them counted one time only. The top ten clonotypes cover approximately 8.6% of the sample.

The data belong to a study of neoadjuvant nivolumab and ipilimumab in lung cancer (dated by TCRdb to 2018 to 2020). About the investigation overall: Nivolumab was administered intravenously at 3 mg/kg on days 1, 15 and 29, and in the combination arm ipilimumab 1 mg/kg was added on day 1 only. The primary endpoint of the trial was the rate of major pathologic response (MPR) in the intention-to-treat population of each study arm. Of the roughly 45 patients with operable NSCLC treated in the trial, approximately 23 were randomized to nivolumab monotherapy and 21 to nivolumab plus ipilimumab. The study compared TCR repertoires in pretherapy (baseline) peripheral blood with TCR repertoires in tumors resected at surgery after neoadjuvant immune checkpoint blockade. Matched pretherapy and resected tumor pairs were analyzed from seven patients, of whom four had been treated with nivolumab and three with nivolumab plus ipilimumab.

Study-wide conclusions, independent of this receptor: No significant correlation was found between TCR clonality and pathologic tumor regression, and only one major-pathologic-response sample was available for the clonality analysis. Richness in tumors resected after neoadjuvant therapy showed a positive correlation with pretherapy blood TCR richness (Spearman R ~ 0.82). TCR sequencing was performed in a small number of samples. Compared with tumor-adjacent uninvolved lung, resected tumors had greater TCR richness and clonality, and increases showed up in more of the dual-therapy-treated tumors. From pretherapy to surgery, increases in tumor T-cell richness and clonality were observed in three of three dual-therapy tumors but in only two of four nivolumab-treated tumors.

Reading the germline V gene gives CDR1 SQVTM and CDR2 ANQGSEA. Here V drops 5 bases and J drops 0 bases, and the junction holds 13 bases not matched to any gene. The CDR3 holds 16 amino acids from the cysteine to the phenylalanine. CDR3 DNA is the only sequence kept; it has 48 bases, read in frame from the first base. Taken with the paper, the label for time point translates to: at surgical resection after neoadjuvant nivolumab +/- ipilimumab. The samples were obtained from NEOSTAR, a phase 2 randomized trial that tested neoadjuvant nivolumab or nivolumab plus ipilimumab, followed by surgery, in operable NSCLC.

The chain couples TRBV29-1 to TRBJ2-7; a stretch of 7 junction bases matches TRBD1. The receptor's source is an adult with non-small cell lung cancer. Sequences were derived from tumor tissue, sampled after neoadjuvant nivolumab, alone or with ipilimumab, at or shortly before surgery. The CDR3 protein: CSVSPYRGNPSYEQYF. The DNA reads TGCAGCGTTTCACCCTACAGGGGAAACCCCTCCTACGAGCAGTACTTC.